Presented here are 17 T cell receptor beta chains from one specimen sequenced in a study of cytomegalovirus exposure and HLA in healthy donors. Primers for the PCR totalled 60 Vbeta and 13 Jbeta. The repertoire was sequenced with immunoSEQ multiplex PCR; TCRdb's copy has only in-frame clones and lacks some. This sample has 150,000 to 200,000 clones; roughly 77% occur once, and the top ten carry about 7.7%. Sequenced sample: PBMCs. These receptors originate from a woman in her thirties or forties in good health and CMV-seropositive.

This rearrangement joins TRBV27 to TRBJ2-2; tentative D call: TRBD1 (5 bases). This CDR3 region has 15 residues. Germline CDR1 reads MNHEY; CDR2 reads SMNVEV (reference sequence). The V gene lost 8 bases and the J gene lost 6 bases, with 19 bases spanning the gap. In nucleotides, the CDR3 is TGTGCCAGCCTAGTCTGGCAGGGATACCCCGGGGAGCTGTTTTTT. Its protein is CASLVWQGYPGELFF.

In this sample, this clone turned up a few times. The chain has TRBV2 and TRBJ2-7, with TRBD2 identical over 9 bases. The V segment lost 6 bases and the J segment 2 bases; nucleotides outside the gene matches: 5. The CDR3 is 14 residues long. Per germline, CDR1 SNHLY and CDR2 FYNNEI. The CDR3 loop is CASRAGGPAYEQYF. The CDR3 DNA reads TGTGCCAGCAGGGCGGGAGGGCCGGCCTACGAGCAGTACTTC. Drawing the rest from reference TRBV2 and TRBJ2-7, the complete variable domain is EPEVTQTPSHQVTQMGQEVILRCVPISNHLYFYWYRQILGQKVEFLVSFYNNEISEKSEIFDDQFSVERPDGSNFTLKIRSTKLEDSAMYFCASRAGGPAYEQYFGPGTRLTVT.

The gene calls are TRBV7-3 and TRBJ2-1; TRBD2 matches 7 bases. Germline V gene lookup returns CDR1 SGHTA and CDR2 FQGTGA. Unmatched junction bases numbered 9, after V lost 3 bases and J lost 7 bases. CDR3 length: 15 residues. CDR3: CASSFGGRSRNEQFF. CDR3 nucleotide sequence: TGTGCCAGCAGCTTCGGCGGGAGAAGTAGGAATGAGCAGTTCTTC.

This rearrangement joins TRBV5-1 to TRBJ1-1; the D gene is possibly TRBD1 (5 bases). CDR1 and CDR2 from the germline V gene are SGHRS and YFSETQ. The CDR3 extends over 13 amino acids. V lost 3 bases and J lost 1, with 7 bases in between. The CDR3 DNA reads TGCGCCAGCAGCTCGACAGCGAACACTGAAGCTTTCTTT. Its protein is CASSSTANTEAFF. Combining the CDR3 with reference TRBV5-1 and TRBJ1-1 gives the whole variable domain KAGVTQTPRYLIKTRGQQVTLSCSPISGHRSVSWYQQTPGQGLQFLFEYFSETQRNKGNFPGRFSGRQFSNSRSEMNVSTLELGDSALYLCASSSTANTEAFFGQGTRLTVV.

The chain couples TRBV28 to TRBJ1-6; no definite D call. From germline, CDR1 is MDHEN and CDR2 SYDVKM. This CDR3 is built from 16 residues. Trimming shortened V by 6 bases and J by 0 bases, and 12 bases separated the two germline ends. The CDR3: CASRRHQYSYNSPLHF. The CDR3 nucleotides read TGTGCCAGCAGGCGGCACCAATACTCCTATAATTCACCCCTCCACTTT.

The rearrangement links TRBV27 to TRBJ1-5; D ambiguous. This CDR3 has 15 residues. Trimming removed 2 bases from V and 1 base from J, with 9 bases in between. CDR1 MNHEY and CDR2 SMNVEV come from the germline V gene (reference sequence). CDR3 sequence: CASSLGSASNQPQHF. For the CDR3, the DNA is TGTGCCAGCAGTTTAGGGAGCGCGAGCAATCAGCCCCAGCATTTT.

CDR3 bases: TGTGCCAGCAGCGAGGGACTGCAAACAGATACGCAGTATTTT. It codes for CASSEGLQTDTQYF. The chain carries TRBV7-2 and TRBJ2-3; tentatively, D is TRBD2 (6 bases). Germline lookup yields CDR1 SGHTA and CDR2 FQGNSA. The V gene lost 5 bases and the J gene lost 3 bases, with 12 bases spanning the gap. This CDR3 region has 14 residues.

In its sample, this clone was seen a few times. V usage is TRBV5-4 and J usage is TRBJ2-6; tentatively, D is TRBD1 (5 bases). CDR1 and CDR2 (germline): SGHNT, YYREEE (reference sequence). The CDR3 runs 16 residues. V dropped 4 bases and J dropped 4 bases, with 15 bases sitting between them. The CDR3 DNA sequence: TGTGCCAGCAGCCTACCCCCCAGGGCAGGGGCCAACGTCCTGACTTTC. Residues: CASSLPPRAGANVLTF.

The chain uses TRBV28 and TRBJ1-4; D may be TRBD1 (5 bases). Trimming stripped 5 bases from V and 0 bases from J, with 13 bases between. Germline V gene lookup returns CDR1 MDHEN and CDR2 SYDVKM. The CDR3 totals 16 residues. The CDR3, as DNA: TGTGCCAGCAGTAGTTTAGCGGGGGCAACTAATGAAAAACTGTTTTTT. Its protein product is CASSSLAGATNEKLFF.

V is TRBV28 and J is TRBJ1-2, with D hard to call. The V gene lost 10 bases and the J gene lost 2 bases, with 17 bases spanning the gap. The germline V gene has CDR1 MDHEN and CDR2 SYDVKM. The CDR3 extends over 14 amino acids. The DNA for the CDR3 is TGTGCCACCGGAGAGGAGGGAAGAAACTATGGCTACACCTTC. Its translation is CATGEEGRNYGYTF.

The chain links TRBV5-6 to TRBJ1-6, with 7 bases fitting TRBD1. The CDR3 spans 16 residues. Losses at the gene ends were 1 base for V and 6 bases for J; bases not matched to a gene: 7. Germline-derived CDR1 and CDR2 are SGHDT and YYEEEE. The DNA for the CDR3 is TGTGCCAGCAGCTTGACCTGGACAGGCTCTAATTCACCCCTCCACTTT. It yields the protein CASSLTWTGSNSPLHF.

This chain connects TRBV5-1 to TRBJ1-1, with a weak D call TRBD1 (5 bases). CDR3 length equals 16 residues. CDR1 SGHRS and CDR2 YFSETQ come from the germline V gene. V gave up 0 bases and J gave up 2 bases, with 14 bases separating them. In DNA, the CDR3 is TGCGCCAGCAGCTTGGGAGTCAGGGTCGGCAACACTGAAGCTTTCTTT. Amino acid sequence: CASSLGVRVGNTEAFF.

The chain employs TRBV28 and TRBJ1-5; 8 bases line up with TRBD1. Germline values: CDR1 MDHEN, CDR2 SYDVKM. Trimming cost V 4 bases and J 5 bases; bases outside gene matches: 7. This CDR3 is built from 15 residues. The CDR3 DNA sequence: TGTGCCAGCAGTTCTCTACAGGGGGACGATCAGCCCCAGCATTTT. Encoded protein: CASSSLQGDDQPQHF.

The V call is TRBV4-2, the J call TRBJ2-1; possible D gene TRBD2, 6 bases. The V end lost 1 base, the J end lost 0 bases, and 25 bases lay between the germline ends. There are 21 residues in the CDR3. Germline V gene lookup returns CDR1 LGHNA and CDR2 YNFKEQ. CDR3 sequence reads: CASSQARRGLSLPFSYNEQFF. The CDR3 nucleotides are TGTGCCAGCAGCCAAGCCAGGAGGGGACTCTCCCTTCCGTTCTCCTACAATGAGCAGTTCTTC.

The rearrangement joins TRBV7-3 to TRBJ1-1, with D perhaps TRBD1 (5 bases). The V and J ends lost 3 bases and 0 bases respectively, with 8 bases between them. The CDR3 consists of 14 residues. Per germline, CDR1 SGHTA and CDR2 FQGTGA. The CDR3 DNA reads TGTGCCAGCAGCTTGGACACTATGAACACTGAAGCTTTCTTT. This translates into CASSLDTMNTEAFF.

Remarks on this clone: Relative to the germline gene, one junction end is altered; a read error may explain this. The chain carries TRBV7-9 and TRBJ2-7; the D gene is possibly TRBD1 (7 bases). Germline CDR1 reads SEHNR; CDR2 reads FQNEAQ (reference sequence). The CDR3 sequence is 17 residues long. The CDR3 sequence is CSSSLGVRGTATYEQYF. Written as DNA, the CDR3 is TGTTCCAGCAGCTTAGGGGTTCGGGGGACAGCTACTTACGAGCAGTACTTC.

V gene TRBV2 combines with J gene TRBJ1-2; D is undetermined. In germline, CDR1 is SNHLY, CDR2 FYNNEI. Trimming cost V 10 bases and J 5 bases, with 14 bases left between them. The CDR3 loop spans 12 amino acids. CDR3 amino acids: CATQWTQYGYTF. The CDR3 bases are TGTGCCACTCAATGGACTCAATATGGCTACACCTTC. The entire variable domain, with the rest obtained from reference TRBV2 and TRBJ1-2, is as follows: EPEVTQTPSHQVTQMGQEVILRCVPISNHLYFYWYRQILGQKVEFLVSFYNNEISEKSEIFDDQFSVERPDGSNFTLKIRSTKLEDSAMYFCATQWTQYGYTFGSGTRLTVV.